The sequence of this TCR beta chain was determined in a study of blood T cell repertoires in COVID-19. The data were produced by immunoSEQ multiplex PCR, yet TCRdb's version contains in-frame clones alone and is incomplete. The sample contains around 96,000 clones, around 96% of which appear only once. The TCR sequence derives from a human donor with active COVID-19. The donor label of this sample is uncertain. The sample consisted of peripheral blood.

CDR3 protein: CASSFGTGAVGYTF. CDR3 bases: TGTGCCAGCAGTTTCGGGACAGGGGCTGTCGGCTACACCTTC. The rearrangement joins TRBV28 to TRBJ1-2; 10 nucleotides match TRBD1. This CDR3 has 14 residues. The V gene's germline CDR1 is MDHEN and CDR2 SYDVKM. Losses at the gene ends were 3 bases for V and 8 bases for J; bases not matched to a gene: 6.